This TCR beta chain was sequenced in a study of OX40 agonist ivuxolimab in advanced cancers. About the research overall: Patients undergoing dose escalation presented with hepatocellular carcinoma, melanoma, renal cell or head and neck cancer.

Notes on this clone: Its antigen is currently unknown.

Study-wide results and limits: Normalized T-cell clonal expansion was also low in some nonresponders.

Generated by immunoSEQ multiplex PCR, the TCRdb table keeps only in-frame clones and is missing some. Altogether approximately 69,000 clones are present, 90% being singletons, with the ten largest covering about 10%. The investigators sampled blood at baseline, at cycle 4 day 1, and at cycle 7 day 1. CDR1 LNHDA and CDR2 SQIVND come from the germline V gene (reference sequence). Trimming took 6 bases from V and 1 from J, leaving 16 bases between them. The CDR3 consists of 16 residues. The chain is built from TRBV19 and TRBJ2-1, with D possibly TRBD2 on 6 matching bases. The input for sequencing was CD4+ or CD8+ T cells sorted from blood, taken in a trial of the OX40 agonist ivuxolimab. The TCR originated in an adult with an advanced solid tumor such as melanoma, head and neck, liver or kidney cancer. CDR3 loop: CASRDSGLQSYNEQFF. CDR3 coding DNA: TGTGCCAGTAGGGATTCGGGACTTCAATCCTACAATGAGCAGTTCTTC. Combining the CDR3 with reference TRBV19 and TRBJ2-1 gives the whole variable domain DGGITQSPKYLFRKEGQNVTLSCEQNLNHDAMYWYRQDPGQGLRLIYYSQIVNDFQKGDIAEGYSVSREKKESFPLTVTSAQKNPTAFYLCASRDSGLQSYNEQFFGPGTRLTVL.